The clone carrying this T cell receptor beta chain was recorded only once. The antigen remains unidentified. The data are from a study of OX40 agonist ivuxolimab in advanced cancers. Notes on the study in general: Average numbers of expanded clones were greater in CD8+ T cells than in CD4+.

J was trimmed by 2 bases and V by 6 bases; bases with no gene match: 5. CDR3 size: 14 residues. Germline-derived CDR1 and CDR2 are MNHNS and SASEGT. Produced via immunoSEQ multiplex PCR; TCRdb's table is partial and in-frame only. The table records over 90,000 clones, 85% to 90% of them present only once. The TCR originated in an adult with an advanced solid tumor such as melanoma, head and neck, liver or kidney cancer. The source material was CD4+ or CD8+ T cells sorted from blood, sampled in a trial of the OX40 agonist ivuxolimab. The chain carries TRBV6-1 and TRBJ2-7; TRBD2 matches at 9 bases. CDR3 DNA sequence: TGTGCCAGCAGGTGGGGACTAGCTACCTACGAGCAGTACTTC. Translating it yields CASRWGLATYEQYF.